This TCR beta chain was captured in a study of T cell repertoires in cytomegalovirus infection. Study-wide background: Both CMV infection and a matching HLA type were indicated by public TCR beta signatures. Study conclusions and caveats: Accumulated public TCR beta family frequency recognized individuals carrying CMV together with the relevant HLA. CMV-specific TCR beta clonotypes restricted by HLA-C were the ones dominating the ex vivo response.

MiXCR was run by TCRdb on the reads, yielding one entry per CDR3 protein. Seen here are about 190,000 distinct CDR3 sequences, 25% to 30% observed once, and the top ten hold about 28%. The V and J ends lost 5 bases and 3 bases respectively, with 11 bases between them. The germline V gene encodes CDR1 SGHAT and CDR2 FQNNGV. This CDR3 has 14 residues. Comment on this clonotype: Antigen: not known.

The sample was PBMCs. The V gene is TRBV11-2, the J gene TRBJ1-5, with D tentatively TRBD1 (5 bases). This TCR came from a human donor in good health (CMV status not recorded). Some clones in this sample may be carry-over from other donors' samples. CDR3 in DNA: TGTGCCAGCAGCCGAGGGGTCACCAATCAGCCCCAGCATTTT. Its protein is CASSRGVTNQPQHF.